The clone carrying this TCR beta chain was observed at least ten times. The sample originates from a study of early T cells in non-severe SARS-CoV-2 infection. The germline gives CDR1 MDHEN, CDR2 SYDVKM. This CDR3 comprises 14 residues. V was trimmed by 2 bases and J by 8 bases, leaving 14 bases between them. Individual cDNA molecules each received unique molecular identifiers attached to them. TCRdb reanalysed the 5' RACE reads using MiXCR and keeps one entry per CDR3 protein. The data hold tens of thousands of distinct CDR3 sequences, with 3.5% to 5.5% observed a single time. The sequence derives from an adult who was a healthcare worker with PCR-confirmed SARS-CoV-2 infection or an uninfected control (not recorded which). Sequenced: whole blood. V and J are TRBV28 and TRBJ2-3; the D gene is possibly TRBD2 (6 bases). The CDR3 loop reads CASSLNPGVGTQYF. CDR3 sequence (DNA): TGTGCCAGCAGTTTAAACCCGGGAGTGGGTACGCAGTATTTT.